The table lists the clone carrying this T cell receptor beta chain with a few counts. Its specificity is unknown. Data came from immunoSEQ multiplex PCR; TCRdb stores just in-frame clones and leaves some out. In the table there are fewer than 11,000 clones, over 40% of which are singletons. This sample was included in a study of siplizumab effects on memory and regulatory T cells. Researchers cocultured the mixed lymphocyte reaction cells at 37°C for around 6 days. Whole-study findings and limits: Apparently more diverse than memory cells, naive T cells also seemed major alloresponse contributors. No assignable naive or memory phenotype existed for roughly 75-97% of proliferating CD4+ or CD8+ clones.

This TCR came from a human donor in good health; the cells came from an allogeneic mixed lymphocyte reaction. Sequencing was carried out using CFSE-low (dividing) CD8+ T cells sorted from an allogeneic mixed lymphocyte reaction.

In nucleotides, the CDR3 is TGCGCCAGCAGCCAAGATACGGGACAGGGGGTCTATGGCTACACCTTC. It encodes CASSQDTGQGVYGYTF. V is TRBV4-1 and J is TRBJ1-2; 11 bases match TRBD1. Germline V lookup: CDR1 MGHRA, CDR2 YSYEKL. Trimming cost V 0 bases and J 4 bases; bases outside gene matches: 4. This CDR3 contains 16 residues.